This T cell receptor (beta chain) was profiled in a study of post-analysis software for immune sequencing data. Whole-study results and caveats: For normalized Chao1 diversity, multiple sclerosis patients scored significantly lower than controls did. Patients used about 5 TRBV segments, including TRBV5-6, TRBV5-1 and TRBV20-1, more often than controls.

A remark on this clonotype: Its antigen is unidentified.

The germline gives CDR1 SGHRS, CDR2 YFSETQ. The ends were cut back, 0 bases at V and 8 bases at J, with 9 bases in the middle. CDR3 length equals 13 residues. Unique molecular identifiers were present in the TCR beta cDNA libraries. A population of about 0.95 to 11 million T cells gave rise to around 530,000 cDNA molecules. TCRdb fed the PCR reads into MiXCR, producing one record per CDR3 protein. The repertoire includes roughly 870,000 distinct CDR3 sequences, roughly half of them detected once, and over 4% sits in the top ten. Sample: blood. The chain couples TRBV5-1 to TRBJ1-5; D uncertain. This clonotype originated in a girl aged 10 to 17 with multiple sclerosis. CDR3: CASSLGPSEPQHF. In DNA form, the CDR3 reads TGCGCCAGCAGCTTGGGGCCGTCAGAGCCCCAGCATTTT.